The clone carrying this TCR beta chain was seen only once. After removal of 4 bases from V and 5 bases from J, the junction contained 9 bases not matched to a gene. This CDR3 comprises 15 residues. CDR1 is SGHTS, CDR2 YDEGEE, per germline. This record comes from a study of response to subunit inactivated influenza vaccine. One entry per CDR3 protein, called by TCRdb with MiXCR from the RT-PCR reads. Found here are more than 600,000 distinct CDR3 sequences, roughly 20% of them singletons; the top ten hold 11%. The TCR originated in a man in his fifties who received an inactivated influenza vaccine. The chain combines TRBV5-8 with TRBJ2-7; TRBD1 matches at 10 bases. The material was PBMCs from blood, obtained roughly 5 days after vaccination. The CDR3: CASSRKTGGVDEQYF. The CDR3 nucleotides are TGTGCCAGCAGCCGTAAGACAGGGGGCGTCGACGAGCAGTACTTC.